The 30 T cell receptor beta chains below all came from one sample that was sequenced in a study of blood T cell repertoires in COVID-19. Sequenced by immunoSEQ multiplex PCR; TCRdb stores in-frame clones only, minus some. Here the sample spans over 250,000 clones, around nine tenths being singletons. Sequenced sample: PBMCs or T cells enriched from blood (not recorded which). These receptor sequences come from a woman aged 55 to 70 who had recovered from COVID-19.

V gene TRBV6-2 or TRBV6-3 combines with J gene TRBJ2-1; TRBD2 agrees at 8 bases. Trimming took 5 bases from V and 4 from J; bases not matched to a gene: 7. CDR1 and CDR2 from the germline V gene are MNHEY and SVGEGT. The CDR3 totals 15 residues. The CDR3 region is CASSPSGGHYNEQFF. The CDR3 nucleotides read TGTGCCAGCAGTCCAAGCGGGGGTCATTACAATGAGCAGTTCTTC.

The chain has TRBV7-6 and TRBJ2-2, with a tentative D call TRBD2 (6 bases). The CDR3 is 17 residues long. Germline V gene sequence: CDR1 SGHVS, CDR2 FNYEAQ. Trimming took off 1 base at V and 0 bases at J, with 12 bases between the two ends. The CDR3 sequence is CASSLVPGGTNTGELFF. CDR3 bases: TGTGCCAGCAGCTTAGTCCCCGGCGGGACGAACACCGGGGAGCTGTTTTTT.

The V and J genes are TRBV21-1 and TRBJ1-2; the listed D gene, TRBD1, was not tested against the DNA. TRBV21-1 has pseudogene status. The CDR3 loop spans 14 amino acids. CDR3: CASGGRQGSYGYTF. The CDR3 DNA sequence: TGTGCCAGCGGGGGTCGACAGGGTAGCTATGGCTACACCTTC.

The J gene is TRBJ2-7, the V gene TRBV5-6; the D gene is possibly TRBD2 (6 bases). Germline V gene lookup returns CDR1 SGHDT and CDR2 YYEEEE. The CDR3 loop spans 13 amino acids. V lost 4 bases to trimming and J lost 3 bases, with 11 bases between them. CDR3: CASSRAGNYEQYF. DNA for the CDR3: TGTGCCAGCAGCCGTGCGGGGAACTACGAGCAGTACTTC.

The chain employs TRBV28 and TRBJ1-5; 7 nucleotides line up with TRBD1. V gave up 3 bases and J gave up 5 bases; unmatched junction bases: 4. The germline V gene has CDR1 MDHEN and CDR2 SYDVKM. CDR3 length: 14 residues. The CDR3 DNA follows: TGTGCCAGCAGTTTCGGACAGGCCCATCAGCCCCAGCATTTT. It translates to CASSFGQAHQPQHF. Full variable domain (missing parts from reference TRBV28 and TRBJ1-5): DVKVTQSSRYLVKRTGEKVFLECVQDMDHENMFWYRQDPGLGLRLIYFSYDVKMKEKGDIPEGYSVSREKKERFSLILESASTNQTSMYLCASSFGQAHQPQHFGDGTRLSIL.

This chain joins TRBV30 and TRBJ1-1, with D uncertain. Germline CDR1 GTSNPN, CDR2 SVGIG (reference sequence). V was cut by 2 bases and J by 6 bases, with 19 bases left in between. There are 15 residues in the CDR3. The CDR3 spells CAWSSYRGMGSEAFF. The CDR3 DNA reads TGTGCCTGGAGTTCATATCGGGGTATGGGGTCTGAAGCTTTCTTT.

The V call is TRBV6-1, the J call TRBJ1-5, with 7 bases identical to TRBD1. Trimming at V came to 1 base and at J to 7 bases, leaving 4 bases not matched to a gene. The CDR3 runs to 14 residues. Looked up from germline, CDR1 is MNHNS and CDR2 is SASEGT. CDR3 sequence reads: CASSEGGGSQPQHF. The DNA of the CDR3 is TGTGCCAGCAGTGAAGGAGGGGGCAGCCAGCCCCAGCATTTT.

The rearrangement uses TRBV18 and TRBJ2-5; tentatively, D is TRBD2 (6 bases). The CDR3 consists of 14 residues. V was pared by 3 bases and J by 4 bases, with 12 bases between. Per germline, CDR1 KGHSH and CDR2 LQKENI. The CDR3, as DNA: TGTGCCAGCTCACCCTACGACGGGAGAGAGACCCAGTACTTC. This gives the protein CASSPYDGRETQYF.

The CDR3 DNA follows: TGCGCCAGCAGTGTAGGGGCAAATTCACCCCTCCACTTT. This codes for CASSVGANSPLHF. The chain employs TRBV10-1 and TRBJ1-6, with D possibly being TRBD1 (5 bases). The ends were cut back, 4 bases at V and 7 bases at J, with 8 bases in the middle. Germline V gives CDR1 WNHNN, CDR2 SYGVQD (reference sequence). This CDR3 is built from 13 residues.

This rearrangement joins TRBV30 to TRBJ2-3; 10 bases match TRBD2. J gave up 3 bases and V 2 bases, and 8 bases lay outside the gene matches. This CDR3 spans 16 amino acids. The germline gives CDR1 GTSNPN, CDR2 SVGIG (reference sequence). The CDR3 nucleotides are TGTGCCTGGAGTCCGACTAGCGGGTCCCCTACAGATACGCAGTATTTT. This encodes CAWSPTSGSPTDTQYF.

J is TRBJ2-2 and V is TRBV11-2; D remains unclear. The V gene lost 4 bases and the J gene lost 4 bases, with 16 bases spanning the gap. The CDR3 is 16 residues long. The germline gives CDR1 SGHAT, CDR2 FQNNGV. The CDR3 DNA follows: TGTGCCAGCAGCTATCGTCCAGGTATCGGCACCGGGGAGCTGTTTTTT. Translating it yields CASSYRPGIGTGELFF.

Notes on this clone: Other nucleotide sequences from this sample produce the same CDR3. This chain links TRBV28 with TRBJ1-5; 7 positions match TRBD1. Unmatched junction bases numbered 3, after V lost 5 bases and J lost 2 bases. This CDR3 has 14 amino acids. In germline, CDR1 is MDHEN, CDR2 SYDVKM. In DNA form, the CDR3 reads TGTGCCAGCAGTCTCACAGGGGGCAATCAGCCCCAGCATTTT. Translation: CASSLTGGNQPQHF.

This clone was seen once. The CDR3 region has the DNA TGTGCCCTTGGACACGACTTACGAGGCTACACCTTC. Translation: CALGHDLRGYTF. The chain links TRBV28 to TRBJ1-2, with D possibly TRBD1 on 5 matching bases. The germline CDR1 and CDR2 sequences are MDHEN and SYDVKM. CDR3 length equals 12 residues. V was clipped by 11 bases and J by 8 bases, with 18 bases between them.

The chain uses TRBV4-2 and TRBJ2-1, with 10 bases matching TRBD2. CDR3 length equals 17 residues. The junction had 10 bases not matched to a gene; V was cut back by 1 base and J by 7 bases. The germline gives CDR1 LGHNA, CDR2 YNFKEQ. CDR3 residues: CASSQGVASGGPNEQFF. CDR3 nucleotide sequence: TGTGCCAGCAGCCAAGGAGTCGCTAGCGGGGGCCCTAATGAGCAGTTCTTC.

This chain links TRBV27 with TRBJ2-1; D might be TRBD2 (6 bases). The CDR3 is 15 residues long. Per the germline V gene, CDR1 is MNHEY and CDR2 is SMNVEV (reference sequence). V lost 4 bases to trimming and J lost 0 bases, with 10 bases between them. The CDR3 protein is CASSSGLSSYNEQFF. CDR3 coding DNA: TGTGCCAGCAGTTCGGGACTCAGCTCCTACAATGAGCAGTTCTTC.

V usage is TRBV7-9 and J usage is TRBJ1-4; 7 positions agree with TRBD1. Trimming removed 0 bases from V and 6 bases from J; junction bases left unmatched: 7. The CDR3 length is 16 residues. Germline CDR1 and CDR2: SEHNR and FQNEAQ (reference sequence). Here the CDR3 DNA reads TGTGCCAGCAGCTTAGCAGGGGGCGCCTCTTATGAAAAACTGTTTTTT. Translation: CASSLAGGASYEKLFF. Full variable domain (missing parts from reference TRBV7-9 and TRBJ1-4): DTGVSQNPRHKITKRGQNVTFRCDPISEHNRLYWYRQTLGQGPEFLTYFQNEAQLEKSRLLSDRFSAERPKGSFSTLEIQRTEQGDSAMYLCASSLAGGASYEKLFFGSGTQLSVL.

This rearrangement joins TRBV27 to TRBJ2-2; D not certain. Germline CDR1 reads MNHEY; CDR2 reads SMNVEV (reference sequence). V was trimmed by 7 bases and J by 1 base, leaving 10 bases between them. CDR3 length: 14 amino acids. Written as DNA, the CDR3 is TGTGCCAGCACTTACGCAGGGAACACCGGGGAGCTGTTTTTT. Translation gives CASTYAGNTGELFF.

The V and J genes are TRBV21-1 and TRBJ2-3; TRBD2, as called in the table, went unchecked against the DNA. TRBV21-1 is recorded as a pseudogene. This CDR3 has 19 amino acids. The CDR3 DNA is TGTGCCAGCAGCAAAGCTGGACTAGCGGGGGGGCTCTACACAGATACGCAGTATTTT. Amino acids: CASSKAGLAGGLYTDTQYF.

This clone was picked up one time. The chain uses TRBV5-1 and TRBJ2-1; the match to TRBD2 covers 8 bases. The length of the CDR3 is 16 residues. The ends lost 2 bases at V and 7 bases at J; junction bases unmatched: 11. CDR1 and CDR2 (germline): SGHRS, YFSETQ. CDR3 amino acids: CASSFRIAGRLNEQFF. The CDR3 coding sequence is TGCGCCAGCAGCTTTAGGATAGCGGGGCGATTAAATGAGCAGTTCTTC.

J is TRBJ2-5 and V is TRBV12-3 or TRBV12-4, with 7 bases fitting TRBD1. The CDR3 has 13 amino acids. With 6 bases clipped from V and 3 bases from J, the junction kept 4 bases outside the gene matches. The CDR3 coding sequence is TGTGCCAGCAGCCCCGACAGGGAAGAGACCCAGTACTTC. Translated: CASSPDREETQYF.

This clone was seen just once. The chain combines TRBV27 with TRBJ2-7, with a possible D match to TRBD2 (5 bases). In germline, CDR1 is MNHEY, CDR2 SMNVEV (reference sequence). The CDR3 is 13 residues long. Trimming stripped 6 bases from V and 2 bases from J, with 11 bases between. The CDR3 is CASRLGATYEQYF. CDR3 DNA: TGTGCCAGCAGACTAGGCGCTACCTACGAGCAGTACTTC.

The CDR3 protein is CAWSVRGSDTQYF. Here the CDR3 DNA reads TGTGCCTGGAGTGTACGAGGGTCAGATACGCAGTATTTT. V gene TRBV30 combines with J gene TRBJ2-3; tentatively, D is TRBD2 (5 bases). CDR1 is GTSNPN, CDR2 SVGIG, per germline (reference sequence). There are 13 residues in the CDR3. V lost 0 bases, J lost 4 bases, and 8 bases lay in between. The whole variable domain, filled in from reference TRBV30 and TRBJ2-3, reads SQTIHQWPATLVQPVGSPLSLECTVEGTSNPNLYWYRQAAGRGLQLLFYSVGIGQISSEVPQNLSASRPQDRQFILSSKKLLLSDSGFYLCAWSVRGSDTQYFGPGTRLTVL.

In regard to this clone: Different DNA sequences within this sample yield the same CDR3. The genes are TRBV27 and TRBJ1-1; TRBD1 agrees at 7 bases. Germline V gene sequence: CDR1 MNHEY, CDR2 SMNVEV (reference sequence). Losses at the gene ends were 8 bases for V and 5 bases for J; bases not matched to a gene: 8. This CDR3 has 13 amino acids. The CDR3 region is CASSLTGRTEAFF. The CDR3, as DNA: TGTGCCAGCTCCTTGACAGGGCGGACTGAAGCTTTCTTT.

The J gene is TRBJ2-7, the V gene TRBV19; 9 bases align to TRBD1. The V and J ends lost 6 bases and 0 bases, in that order; junction bases with no gene match: 3. The germline V gene encodes CDR1 LNHDA and CDR2 SQIVND (reference sequence). The CDR3 covers 14 residues. CDR3 DNA: TGTGCCAGTAGAGACAGGGGGAGCTCCTACGAGCAGTACTTC. Translating it yields CASRDRGSSYEQYF.

The rearrangement joins TRBV2 to TRBJ2-1, with 7 bases fitting TRBD2. CDR1 and CDR2 (germline): SNHLY, FYNNEI. The CDR3 has 15 residues. The ends lost 0 bases at V and 2 bases at J; junction bases unmatched: 1. The CDR3 coding sequence is TGTGCCAGCAGTGAAGCTCGGGGGGCCTACAATGAGCAGTTCTTC. This codes for CASSEARGAYNEQFF.

V and J are TRBV28 and TRBJ1-2; TRBD1 might be the D (5 bases). The CDR3 runs to 14 residues. Trimming took off 7 bases at V and 3 bases at J, with 15 bases between the two ends. The germline V gene encodes CDR1 MDHEN and CDR2 SYDVKM. The DNA of the CDR3 is TGTGCCAGCACCCCCGGGGGGAGATACTATGGCTACACCTTC. Translation gives CASTPGGRYYGYTF.

The V and J genes are TRBV5-5 and TRBJ2-1, with D perhaps TRBD1 (6 bases). This CDR3 spans 15 amino acids. V lost 1 base and J 4 bases, leaving 12 bases between the germline ends. The germline V gene has CDR1 SGHKS and CDR2 YYEKEE (reference sequence). CDR3 DNA sequence: TGTGCCAGCAGCTTGTGGCAGGGGCGTTACAATGAGCAGTTCTTC. This encodes CASSLWQGRYNEQFF.

The chain employs TRBV9 and TRBJ1-5; possibly TRBD1 for D (6 bases). Germline V gives CDR1 SGDLS, CDR2 YYNGEE. V gave up 3 bases and J gave up 2 bases, with 12 bases separating them. The CDR3 is made up of 15 amino acids. The CDR3 here is CASSAGVNGNQPQHF. The CDR3 bases are TGTGCCAGCAGCGCAGGGGTTAACGGCAATCAGCCCCAGCATTTT.

This chain connects TRBV24-1 to TRBJ2-5; the match to TRBD1 covers 9 bases. CDR1 KGHDR and CDR2 SFDVKD come from the germline V gene. The CDR3 totals 18 residues. With V trimmed by 3 bases and J by 0 bases, 10 bases remained unmatched. The CDR3 DNA follows: TGTGCCACCAGTGATCCCATACAGGGGGCCTTTAACCAAGAGACCCAGTACTTC. Protein product: CATSDPIQGAFNQETQYF.

The rearrangement joins TRBV15 to TRBJ2-3, with 11 bases matching TRBD1. The V and J ends lost 3 bases and 0 bases, in that order; junction bases with no gene match: 5. The CDR3 sequence is 17 residues long. Germline assignment: CDR1 LNHNV and CDR2 YYDKDF (reference sequence). CDR3 in DNA: TGTGCCACCAGCAGGGACAGGGGGCGGGGGAGCACAGATACGCAGTATTTT. This sequence encodes CATSRDRGRGSTDTQYF.